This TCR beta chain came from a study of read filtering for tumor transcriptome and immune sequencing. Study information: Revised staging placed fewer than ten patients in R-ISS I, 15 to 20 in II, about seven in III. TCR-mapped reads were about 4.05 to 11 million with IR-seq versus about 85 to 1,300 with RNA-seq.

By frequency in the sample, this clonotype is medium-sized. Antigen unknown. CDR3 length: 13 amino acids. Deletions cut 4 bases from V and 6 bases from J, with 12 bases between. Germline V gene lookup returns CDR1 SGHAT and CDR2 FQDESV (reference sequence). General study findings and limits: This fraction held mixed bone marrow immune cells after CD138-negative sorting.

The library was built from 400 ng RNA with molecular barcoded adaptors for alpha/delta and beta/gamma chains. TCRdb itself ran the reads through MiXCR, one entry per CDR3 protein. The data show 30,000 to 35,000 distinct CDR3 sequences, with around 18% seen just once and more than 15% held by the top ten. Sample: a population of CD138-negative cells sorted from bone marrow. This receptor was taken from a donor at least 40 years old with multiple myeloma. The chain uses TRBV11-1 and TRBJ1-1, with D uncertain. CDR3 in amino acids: CASSSAGAAEAFF. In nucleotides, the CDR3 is TGTGCCAGCAGCTCTGCGGGTGCAGCTGAAGCTTTCTTT.